Listed below are T cell receptor beta chains from one sample, sequenced in a study of T cell responses to AZD1222 COVID-19 vaccine. This table comes from immunoSEQ multiplex PCR, and its TCRdb copy is limited to in-frame clones, with some not included. The data contain around 140,000 clones, approximately 91% of them singletons. The source material was peripheral blood, sampled 28 days after the second AZD1222 dose. Receptors were obtained from an adult who received the AZD1222 COVID-19 vaccine. CDR3s include the opening cysteine and the closing phenylalanine or tryptophan. D genes are given only for firm matches. For some rows the clone size is stated as once, few or many, or as a class when expanded; others skip it.

d_call: NA; v_call: TRBV5-4; clone_size: NA; j_call: TRBJ2-1; cdr3_aa: CASSAARDYEQFF; cdr3_nt: TGTGCCAGCAGCGCTGCTAGAGACTATGAGCAGTTCTTC
d_call: TRBD1; v_call: TRBV18; clone_size: NA; j_call: TRBJ1-6; cdr3_aa: CASSSDRGLRYSPLHF; cdr3_nt: TGTGCCAGCTCCTCAGACAGGGGGCTCCGGTATTCACCCCTCCACTTT
d_call: NA; v_call: TRBV7-2; clone_size: NA; j_call: TRBJ1-3; cdr3_aa: CASSPGRFSGNTIYF; cdr3_nt: TGTGCCAGCAGCCCCGGACGATTTTCTGGAAACACCATATATTTT
d_call: TRBD1; v_call: TRBV19; clone_size: NA; j_call: TRBJ1-3; cdr3_aa: CASSMRDRAGNTIYF; cdr3_nt: TGTGCCAGTAGTATGAGGGACAGGGCTGGAAACACCATATATTTT
d_call: TRBD1; v_call: TRBV5-1; clone_size: NA; j_call: TRBJ1-3; cdr3_aa: CASSPDRGHTIYF; cdr3_nt: TGCGCCAGCAGCCCCGACAGGGGGCACACCATATATTTT
d_call: NA; v_call: TRBV7-8; clone_size: NA; j_call: TRBJ1-4; cdr3_aa: CASSSVGREKLFF; cdr3_nt: TGTGCCAGCAGCTCCGTTGGGAGGGAAAAACTGTTTTTT
d_call: NA; v_call: TRBV9; clone_size: NA; j_call: TRBJ1-3; cdr3_aa: CASSPYGGATGNTIYF; cdr3_nt: TGTGCCAGCAGCCCCTATGGGGGGGCTACTGGAAACACCATATATTTT
d_call: NA; v_call: TRBV6-2/TRBV6-3; clone_size: NA; j_call: TRBJ1-1; cdr3_aa: CASSPRGARTEAFF; cdr3_nt: TGTGCCAGCAGTCCCCGGGGGGCGCGGACTGAAGCTTTCTTT
d_call: NA; v_call: TRBV5-4; clone_size: NA; j_call: TRBJ1-2; cdr3_aa: CASSLGLGGYTF; cdr3_nt: TGTGCCAGCAGCTTGGGACTTGGGGGCTACACCTTC
d_call: TRBD1; v_call: TRBV2; clone_size: NA; j_call: TRBJ1-6; cdr3_aa: CASREILQGARSSSPLHF; cdr3_nt: TGTGCCAGCAGGGAAATCCTGCAGGGGGCCCGATCAAGTTCACCCCTCCACTTT
d_call: NA; v_call: TRBV5-6; clone_size: NA; j_call: TRBJ2-7; cdr3_aa: CASTLNGGYLDEQYF; cdr3_nt: TGTGCCAGCACCCTAAATGGAGGGTACCTTGACGAGCAGTACTTC
d_call: NA; v_call: TRBV7-2; clone_size: NA; j_call: TRBJ2-7; cdr3_aa: CASSLARTGTAYEQYF; cdr3_nt: TGTGCCAGCAGCTTAGCGAGGACTGGGACCGCCTACGAGCAGTACTTC
d_call: NA; v_call: TRBV19; clone_size: NA; j_call: TRBJ1-5; cdr3_aa: CASSNGLELDVWNQPQHF; cdr3_nt: TGTGCCAGTAGTAATGGGCTTGAGTTGGATGTTTGGAATCAGCCCCAGCATTTT
d_call: NA; v_call: TRBV4-1; clone_size: once; j_call: TRBJ1-1; cdr3_aa: CASSQDRAGREAFF; cdr3_nt: TGCGCCAGCAGCCAAGATCGGGCCGGCCGAGAAGCTTTCTTT
d_call: TRBD2; v_call: TRBV30; clone_size: NA; j_call: TRBJ2-3; cdr3_aa: CAWIRAGAHSTDTQYF; cdr3_nt: TGTGCCTGGATCCGTGCGGGAGCGCACAGCACAGATACGCAGTATTTT
d_call: TRBD2; v_call: TRBV2; clone_size: NA; j_call: TRBJ2-5; cdr3_aa: CASYPGGQETQYF; cdr3_nt: TGTGCCAGCTACCCGGGGGGGCAAGAGACCCAGTACTTC
d_call: NA; v_call: TRBV3-1/TRBV3-2; clone_size: NA; j_call: TRBJ1-4; cdr3_aa: CASGLRTSATNEKLFF; cdr3_nt: TGTGCCAGCGGCCTACGGACGTCCGCAACTAATGAAAAACTGTTTTTT
d_call: NA; v_call: TRBV12-3/TRBV12-4; clone_size: NA; j_call: TRBJ1-2; cdr3_aa: CASSSSPGDGYTF; cdr3_nt: TGTGCCAGCAGTTCCTCTCCCGGCGATGGCTACACCTTC
d_call: TRBD2; v_call: TRBV5-6; clone_size: NA; j_call: TRBJ2-2; cdr3_aa: CASSSGPGGGTGELFF; cdr3_nt: TGTGCCAGCAGCTCTGGGCCGGGAGGGGGGACCGGGGAGCTGTTTTTT
d_call: NA; v_call: TRBV19; clone_size: NA; j_call: TRBJ1-2; cdr3_aa: CASSMREEVGYTF; cdr3_nt: TGTGCCAGTAGTATGCGGGAGGAGGTAGGCTACACCTTC
d_call: TRBD2; v_call: TRBV5-1; clone_size: NA; j_call: TRBJ2-3; cdr3_aa: CASSLELAGGLDTQYF; cdr3_nt: TGCGCCAGCAGCTTGGAACTAGCGGGGGGGCTTGATACGCAGTATTTT
d_call: NA; v_call: TRBV11-1; clone_size: NA; j_call: TRBJ2-5; cdr3_aa: CASSLGDMTQETQYF; cdr3_nt: TGTGCCAGCAGCTTAGGGGATATGACCCAAGAGACCCAGTACTTC